A single sample is the source of the 15 T cell receptor beta chains below, sequenced in a study of T cell clusters in autoimmune cytopenias. Each sample's input was around 270 ng genomic DNA, roughly 38,000 genome equivalents. Multiplex touch-down PCR amplified TRB using TRB-A and TRB-B pools in one tube. TCRdb reprocessed the multiplex PCR reads and keeps a single row for each CDR3 protein, giving no DNA. Its clone listing holds roughly 5,100 distinct CDR3 sequences. Input material: peripheral blood. Receptors were obtained from a human donor with an autoimmune cytopenia or autoimmune hepatitis (not recorded which).

This clonotype counts as medium-sized by frequency. The CDR3 sequence: CASRHEPGGGREKLFF. J is TRBJ1-4 and V is TRBV6-2 or TRBV6-3. Per germline, CDR1 MNHEY and CDR2 SVGEGT. The CDR3 loop spans 16 amino acids.

The chain couples TRBV14 to TRBJ1-6. CDR3 length: 13 residues. Germline V lookup: CDR1 SGHDN, CDR2 FVKESK. The CDR3 loop reads CASSQDSGSPLHF.

By frequency, this clonotype registers medium-sized. The chain employs TRBV18 and TRBJ1-4; TCRdb indicates TRBD1, and absent DNA this call remains unverified. The germline CDR1 and CDR2 sequences are KGHSH and LQKENI. This CDR3 has 14 amino acids. CDR3 sequence: CASSGRDRLEKLFF.

The chain employs TRBV20-1 and TRBJ2-5; there is no DNA to check the TCRdb D call of TRBD2. Germline CDR1 is DFQATT and CDR2 is SNEGSKA (reference sequence). This CDR3 comprises 15 residues. The CDR3 reads CSAGRTSGAQETQYF.

The chain carries TRBV6-5 and TRBJ2-7. Germline-derived CDR1 and CDR2 are MNHEY and SVGAGI. CDR3 length: 13 residues. The CDR3 is CASSYPGTYEQYF.

This CDR3 is CATKRPPFDYGYTF. The J gene is TRBJ1-2, the V gene TRBV6-2 or TRBV6-3. Per germline, CDR1 MNHEY and CDR2 SVGEGT. CDR3 size: 14 residues.

This clonotype shows up as medium-sized by frequency. This chain joins TRBV6-5 and TRBJ1-2; TCRdb selects TRBD1, and the lack of DNA leaves this call unchecked. The CDR3 is made up of 12 amino acids. Per germline, CDR1 MNHEY and CDR2 SVGAGI. The CDR3 region is CASSERGHGYTF.

This clonotype is identified as medium-sized (0.01 to 0.1%) from frequency. The chain has TRBV30 and TRBJ2-5; TCRdb names TRBD1, which stays unverified in the absence of DNA. The germline gives CDR1 GTSNPN, CDR2 SVGIG (reference sequence). The CDR3 runs 15 residues. The CDR3 sequence is CASKNPDLLQETQYF.

This sequence joins TRBV20-1 and TRBJ1-6. Germline loops: CDR1 DFQATT, CDR2 SNEGSKA (reference sequence). The CDR3 consists of 13 residues. The CDR3 loop is CSARAQLNSPLHF.

Judged by frequency, this clonotype is medium-sized. The genes are TRBV6-5 and TRBJ1-4; the TCRdb call, TRBD1, lacks DNA for checking. The CDR3 is 15 amino acids. Germline values: CDR1 MNHEY, CDR2 SVGAGI. The CDR3 region is CASSYVGQGREKLFF.

V gene TRBV24-1 combines with J gene TRBJ1-2; TCRdb names TRBD1, which stays unverified in the absence of DNA. Germline V gene data show CDR1 as KGHDR and CDR2 as SFDVKD. The CDR3 length is 12 residues. The CDR3 spells CATSKQGSGYTF.

The chain has TRBV12-3 or TRBV12-4 and TRBJ1-2. The CDR3 extends over 13 amino acids. The CDR3 here is CASSLQANYGYTF.

V is TRBV19 and J is TRBJ2-3; TCRdb's assignment of TRBD2 cannot be checked, as there is no DNA. The CDR3 totals 15 residues. Looked up from germline, CDR1 is LNHDA and CDR2 is SQIVND (reference sequence). This CDR3 reads CASPGGLAGGCTQYF. Combining the CDR3 with reference TRBV19 and TRBJ2-3 gives the whole variable domain DGGITQSPKYLFRKEGQNVTLSCEQNLNHDAMYWYRQDPGQGLRLIYYSQIVNDFQKGDIAEGYSVSREKKESFPLTVTSAQKNPTAFYLCASPGGLAGGCTQYFGPGTRLTVL.

The chain joins TRBV12-3 or TRBV12-4 to TRBJ1-5; TCRdb calls TRBD1, which cannot be checked without DNA. The CDR3 covers 15 residues. The CDR3 protein is CASSLLGQGNQPQHF.

Considering frequency, this clonotype is medium-sized. This chain connects TRBV19 to TRBJ1-2. The germline gives CDR1 LNHDA, CDR2 SQIVND (reference sequence). There are 14 residues in the CDR3. The CDR3 region is CASRMGTGFYGYTF.